A few counts support the clone carrying this TCR beta chain. The antigen is undetermined. On average, the one heparinised blood draw given by each donor was roughly 100 mL. CD4+ naive, central memory, regulatory and stem cell-like memory subsets were isolated by sorting on CD45RO/CCR7/CD25/CD127/CD95/CD27. The germline V gene encodes CDR1 GTSNPN and CDR2 SVGIG (reference sequence). There are 14 residues in the CDR3. V lost 4 bases to trimming and J lost 2 bases; unmatched junction nucleotides: 4. This sample is drawn from a study of beta chain features in type 1 diabetes. Study overall: Across all samples, about 100 million sorted cells were examined.

Investigators reverse transcribed all isolated RNA, so they sequenced expressed TCRB transcripts. The assay was immunoSEQ multiplex PCR, and TCRdb's table has in-frame clones only and misses some. The sample has 250,000 or so clones; roughly two thirds are singletons. Study-level points and caveats: Healthy donors had naive, central memory and Treg TCRB repertoires that appeared less similar than those seen among patients.

The sequence came from a man younger than 45 in good health. What was sequenced was naive CD4+ T cells from blood. The rearrangement links TRBV30 to TRBJ2-7, with 11 nucleotides matching TRBD1. CDR3 coding DNA: TGTGCCTGGATTCTGGACAGGGGGCCCTACGAGCAGTACTTC. Its translation: CAWILDRGPYEQYF.